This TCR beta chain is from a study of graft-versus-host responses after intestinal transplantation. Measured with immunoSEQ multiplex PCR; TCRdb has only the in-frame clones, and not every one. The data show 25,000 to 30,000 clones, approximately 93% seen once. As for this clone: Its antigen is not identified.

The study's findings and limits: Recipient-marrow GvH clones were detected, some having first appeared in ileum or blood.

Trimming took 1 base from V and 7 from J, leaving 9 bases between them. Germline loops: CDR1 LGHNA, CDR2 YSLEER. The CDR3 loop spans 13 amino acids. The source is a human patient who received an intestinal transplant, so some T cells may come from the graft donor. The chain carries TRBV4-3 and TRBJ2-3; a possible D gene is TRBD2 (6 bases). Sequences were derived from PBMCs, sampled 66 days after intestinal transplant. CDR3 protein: CASSQGRENTQYF. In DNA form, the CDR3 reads TGCGCCAGCAGCCAAGGCCGGGAGAATACGCAGTATTTT.